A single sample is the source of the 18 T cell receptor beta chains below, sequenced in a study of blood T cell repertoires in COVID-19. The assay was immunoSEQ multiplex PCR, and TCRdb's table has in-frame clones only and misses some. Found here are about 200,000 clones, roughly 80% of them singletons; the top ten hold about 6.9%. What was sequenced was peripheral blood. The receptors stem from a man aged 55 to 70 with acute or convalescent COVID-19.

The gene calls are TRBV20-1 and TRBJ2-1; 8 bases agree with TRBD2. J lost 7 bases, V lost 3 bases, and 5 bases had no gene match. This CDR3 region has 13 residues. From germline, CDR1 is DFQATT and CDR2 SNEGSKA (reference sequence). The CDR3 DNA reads TGCAGTGCTAGTAGGACTAGCTGGAATGAGCAGTTCTTC. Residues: CSASRTSWNEQFF.

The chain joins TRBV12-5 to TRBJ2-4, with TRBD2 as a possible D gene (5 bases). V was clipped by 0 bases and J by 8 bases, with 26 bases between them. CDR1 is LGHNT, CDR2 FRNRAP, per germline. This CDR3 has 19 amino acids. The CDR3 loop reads CASGLVQRVGRQARDIQYF. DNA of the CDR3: TGTGCTAGTGGTTTGGTGCAGCGTGTGGGTAGGCAGGCGCGGGACATTCAGTACTTC.

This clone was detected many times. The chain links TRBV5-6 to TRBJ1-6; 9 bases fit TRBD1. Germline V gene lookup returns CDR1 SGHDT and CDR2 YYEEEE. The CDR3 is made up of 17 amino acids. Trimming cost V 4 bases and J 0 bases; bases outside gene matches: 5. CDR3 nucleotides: TGTGCCAGCAGCCCGGACAGGGGTCGCTCCTATAATTCACCCCTCCACTTT. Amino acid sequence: CASSPDRGRSYNSPLHF.

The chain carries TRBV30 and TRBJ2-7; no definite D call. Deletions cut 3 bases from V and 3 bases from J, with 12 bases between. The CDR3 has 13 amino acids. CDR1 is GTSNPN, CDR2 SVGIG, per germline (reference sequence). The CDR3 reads CAWRSKSVYEQYF. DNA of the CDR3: TGTGCCTGGAGATCGAAGTCAGTCTACGAGCAGTACTTC.

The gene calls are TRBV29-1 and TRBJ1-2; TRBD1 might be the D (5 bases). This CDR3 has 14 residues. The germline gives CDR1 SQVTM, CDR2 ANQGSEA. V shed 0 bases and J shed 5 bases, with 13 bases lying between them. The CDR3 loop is CSVEEGGILYGYTF. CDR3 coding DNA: TGCAGCGTTGAAGAGGGGGGGATTCTTTATGGCTACACCTTC.

Here the CDR3 reads CSVMSVLTDTQYF. In DNA form, the CDR3 reads TGCAGCGTTATGTCAGTTCTCACAGATACGCAGTATTTT. The chain has TRBV29-1 and TRBJ2-3; D is undetermined. This CDR3 has 13 amino acids. Per germline, CDR1 SQVTM and CDR2 ANQGSEA. V dropped 5 bases and J dropped 2 bases, with 11 bases sitting between them.

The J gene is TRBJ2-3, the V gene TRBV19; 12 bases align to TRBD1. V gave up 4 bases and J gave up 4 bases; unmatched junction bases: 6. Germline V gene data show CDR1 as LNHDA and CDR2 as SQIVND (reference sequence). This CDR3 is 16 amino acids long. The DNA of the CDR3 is TGTGCCAGTAGTAAGCCAGGGACAGGGGGCGCAGATACGCAGTATTTT. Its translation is CASSKPGTGGADTQYF.

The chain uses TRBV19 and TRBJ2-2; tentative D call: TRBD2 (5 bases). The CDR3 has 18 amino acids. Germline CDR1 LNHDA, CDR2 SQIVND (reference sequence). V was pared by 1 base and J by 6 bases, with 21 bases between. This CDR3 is CASSIVFVGFSDPGELFF. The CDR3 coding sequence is TGTGCCAGTAGTATAGTATTTGTTGGATTTAGCGATCCCGGGGAGCTGTTTTTT.

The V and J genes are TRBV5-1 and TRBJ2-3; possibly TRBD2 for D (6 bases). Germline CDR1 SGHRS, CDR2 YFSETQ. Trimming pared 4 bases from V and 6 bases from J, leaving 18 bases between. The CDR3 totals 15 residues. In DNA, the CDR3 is TGCGCCAGCAGCGGGGGACTTATTCTCTCCGATACGCAGTATTTT. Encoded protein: CASSGGLILSDTQYF.

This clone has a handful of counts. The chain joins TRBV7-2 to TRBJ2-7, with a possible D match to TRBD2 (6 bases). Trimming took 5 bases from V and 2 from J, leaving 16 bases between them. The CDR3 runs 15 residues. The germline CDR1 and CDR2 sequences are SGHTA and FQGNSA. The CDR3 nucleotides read TGTGCCAGCAGCCCCCGGGGGTTTGGCCCCTACGAGCAGTACTTC. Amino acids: CASSPRGFGPYEQYF.

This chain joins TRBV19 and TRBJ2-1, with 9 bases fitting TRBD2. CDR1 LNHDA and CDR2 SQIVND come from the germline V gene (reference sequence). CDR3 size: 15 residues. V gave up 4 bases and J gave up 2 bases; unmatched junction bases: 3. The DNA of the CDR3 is TGTGCCAGTAGTACCTTAGCGGGGGCCTACAATGAGCAGTTCTTC. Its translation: CASSTLAGAYNEQFF.

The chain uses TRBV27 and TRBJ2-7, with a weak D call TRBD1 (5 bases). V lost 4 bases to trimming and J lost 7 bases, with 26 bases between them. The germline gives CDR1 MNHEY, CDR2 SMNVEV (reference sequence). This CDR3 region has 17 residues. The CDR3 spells CASSSRYGHVGVREQYF. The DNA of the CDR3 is TGTGCCAGCAGTTCGCGATACGGACATGTAGGCGTACGTGAGCAGTACTTC.

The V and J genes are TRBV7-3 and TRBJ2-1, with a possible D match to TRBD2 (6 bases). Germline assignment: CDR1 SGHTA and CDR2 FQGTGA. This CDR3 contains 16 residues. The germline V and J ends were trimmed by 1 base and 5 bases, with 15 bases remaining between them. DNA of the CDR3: TGTGCCAGCAGCTTAAACTCGGGCAAGCGGGACAATGAGCAGTTCTTC. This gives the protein CASSLNSGKRDNEQFF.

CDR3 coding DNA: TGCGCCAGCAGTGTCGGGACAGGGGTCAATGGCTACACCTTC. Translation: CASSVGTGVNGYTF. The chain has TRBV10-2 and TRBJ1-2; 10 bases agree with TRBD1. CDR3 length: 14 amino acids. The junction had 5 bases not matched to a gene; V was cut back by 4 bases and J by 6 bases. The germline V gene encodes CDR1 WSHSY and CDR2 SAAADI.

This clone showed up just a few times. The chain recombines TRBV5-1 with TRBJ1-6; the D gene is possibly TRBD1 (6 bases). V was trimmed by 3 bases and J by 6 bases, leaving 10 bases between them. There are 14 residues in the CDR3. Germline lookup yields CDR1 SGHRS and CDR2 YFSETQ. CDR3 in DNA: TGCGCCAGCAGCTCAACAGGGATTAATTCACCCCTCCACTTT. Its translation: CASSSTGINSPLHF.

CDR3 DNA: TGTGCCAGCTCTCCGGGACTAGCGGGGGGGCGAGCAGAGACCCAGTACTTC. This encodes CASSPGLAGGRAETQYF. V gene TRBV18 combines with J gene TRBJ2-5; 16 nucleotides line up with TRBD2. V trimming: 6 bases; J trimming: 4 bases; junction bases outside the gene matches: 8. The CDR3 consists of 17 residues. Germline CDR1 and CDR2: KGHSH and LQKENI.

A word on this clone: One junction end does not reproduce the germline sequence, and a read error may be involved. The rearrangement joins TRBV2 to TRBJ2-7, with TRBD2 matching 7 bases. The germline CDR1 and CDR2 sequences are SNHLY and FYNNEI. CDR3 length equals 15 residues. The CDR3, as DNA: TGTGCCAGCAGGGAAGGACTAGTGTACAACTACGAGCAGTACTTC. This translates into CASREGLVYNYEQYF.

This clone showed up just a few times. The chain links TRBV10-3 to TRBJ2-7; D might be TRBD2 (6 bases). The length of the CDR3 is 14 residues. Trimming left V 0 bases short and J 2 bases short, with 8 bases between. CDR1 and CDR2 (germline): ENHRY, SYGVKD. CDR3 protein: CAISESASAYEQYF. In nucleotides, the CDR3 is TGTGCCATCAGTGAGTCGGCTAGCGCCTACGAGCAGTACTTC.